Following are 29 T cell receptor beta chains from one sample sequenced in a study of identical twins (dated by TCRdb to 2016 to 2017). The library was built by means of 5' RACE. This sample was sequenced with an Illumina HiSeq 2000. Using fastp at Q25 and MiXCR, TCRdb reprocessed the public reads and kept productive beta chains. Every distinct CDR3 protein forms one entry, paired with its most common genes and DNA. The table for this sample lists 200,000 or so distinct CDR3 sequences; 6% to 9% of them were counted only once. The ten largest account for more than 1.5% of the sample. Another study also made use of these data, one on yellow fever vaccine responses in identical twins.

The sample consisted of memory (CD45RO+) T cells sorted from blood. According to the study, the label for this sample's cell subset or site signals: CD45RO+ enriched T cells. The source of these receptors is a woman younger than 30 in good health.

This clonotype has just a few counts. J is TRBJ1-6 and V is TRBV18; the D is unclear. Germline lookup yields CDR1 KGHSH and CDR2 LQKENI. Deletions cut 0 bases from V and 10 bases from J, with 10 bases between. The CDR3 has 14 residues. Here the CDR3 reads CASSPPRAGSPLHF. DNA for the CDR3: TGTGCCAGCTCACCACCACGTGCGGGCTCACCCCTCCACTTT.

This clonotype was counted between two and nine times. The chain employs TRBV18 and TRBJ2-5; tentative D call: TRBD2 (6 bases). The CDR3 is 12 amino acids. V lost 3 bases and J 4 bases, leaving 6 bases between the germline ends. CDR1 KGHSH and CDR2 LQKENI come from the germline V gene. The CDR3 region is CASSPEGETQYF. CDR3 nucleotide sequence: TGTGCCAGCTCACCGGAGGGAGAGACCCAGTACTTC.

This clonotype was counted only a few times. This chain connects TRBV29-1 to TRBJ2-1; 8 positions agree with TRBD1. Germline V gene sequence: CDR1 SQVTM, CDR2 ANQGSEA. J was trimmed by 7 bases and V by 7 bases; bases with no gene match: 9. The CDR3 totals 13 residues. The DNA for the CDR3 is TGCAGCGCCAGGGGGCAAAAAACTAATGAGCAGTTCTTC. This encodes CSARGQKTNEQFF.

Many counts were recorded for this clonotype. This rearrangement joins TRBV12-3 or TRBV12-4 to TRBJ2-7; 12 bases are shared with TRBD1. The CDR3 spans 15 residues. V was clipped by 5 bases and J by 6 bases; unmatched bases: 8. The CDR3 DNA sequence: TGTGCCAGCAGTCCCAGGGGGACAGGGGGCCTCGAGCAGTACTTC. Its protein is CASSPRGTGGLEQYF.

V gene TRBV27 combines with J gene TRBJ2-4; D might be TRBD1 (5 bases). This CDR3 spans 16 amino acids. The ends were cut back, 1 base at V and 0 bases at J, with 10 bases in the middle. Germline CDR1 is MNHEY and CDR2 is SMNVEV (reference sequence). The CDR3 nucleotides read TGTGCCAGCAGTTTATGGGGCAGTCTAGCCAAAAACATTCAGTACTTC. Protein product: CASSLWGSLAKNIQYF.

This clonotype appeared many times. This chain joins TRBV7-2 and TRBJ2-6; D unresolved. CDR1 and CDR2 from the germline V gene are SGHTA and FQGNSA. Trimming pared 5 bases from V and 4 bases from J, leaving 6 bases between. The CDR3 runs 13 residues. CDR3 in DNA: TGTGCCAGCAGCAACCTAGGGGCCAACGTCCTGACTTTC. This codes for CASSNLGANVLTF.

This chain connects TRBV4-3 to TRBJ2-2; D uncertain. The CDR3 has 13 residues. From germline, CDR1 is LGHNA and CDR2 YSLEER. The V gene lost 1 base and the J gene lost 7 bases, with 7 bases spanning the gap. CDR3 sequence (DNA): TGCGCCAGCAGCCAAGGTCGCATCGGGGAGCTGTTTTTT. It yields the protein CASSQGRIGELFF.

This clonotype has more than one count but fewer than ten. The chain uses TRBV30 and TRBJ1-1; no clear D. The CDR3 contains 12 residues. Trimming removed 3 bases from V and 9 bases from J, with 14 bases in between. Germline CDR1 reads GTSNPN; CDR2 reads SVGIG (reference sequence). In DNA form, the CDR3 reads TGTGCCTGGAGGGCCGGGTCGGGCCAAGCTTTCTTT. Amino acid sequence: CAWRAGSGQAFF.

The table lists this clonotype with many counts. The rearrangement uses TRBV4-3 and TRBJ1-2; 7 bases align to TRBD1. This CDR3 has 13 residues. Germline assignment: CDR1 LGHNA and CDR2 YSLEER. Germline trimming cut 0 bases from V and 10 bases from J; bases unmatched to any gene: 5. CDR3 in amino acids: CASSQDRGGTYTF. CDR3 bases: TGCGCCAGCAGCCAAGATAGAGGGGGCACCTACACCTTC.

This clonotype came up many times. The chain combines TRBV20-1 with TRBJ2-1, with TRBD2 matching over 10 bases. CDR3 size: 16 residues. Per the germline V gene, CDR1 is DFQATT and CDR2 is SNEGSKA (reference sequence). The V segment lost 5 bases and the J segment 2 bases; nucleotides outside the gene matches: 9. The CDR3 protein is CSAPSPGTSAYNEQFF. Written as DNA, the CDR3 is TGCAGTGCTCCTTCCCCCGGGACTAGCGCCTACAATGAGCAGTTCTTC.

This clonotype came up many times. The CDR3 here is CASSLLQDNEQFF. CDR3 nucleotides: TGTGCCAGCAGCCTGCTCCAAGACAATGAGCAGTTCTTC. V is TRBV7-2 and J is TRBJ2-1; no clear D gene. The CDR3 sequence is 13 residues long. Trimming took off 5 bases at V and 5 bases at J, with 10 bases between the two ends. CDR1 is SGHTA and CDR2 is FQGNSA in the germline V gene.

This clonotype was seen a few times. This chain connects TRBV20-1 to TRBJ2-5, with 7 nucleotides matching TRBD1. This CDR3 spans 12 amino acids. Germline V gene lookup returns CDR1 DFQATT and CDR2 SNEGSKA (reference sequence). V shed 5 bases and J 4 bases; nucleotides not matched to a gene: 4. The DNA for the CDR3 is TGCAGTGCTTGGACAGGAGCAGAGACCCAGTACTTC. It yields the protein CSAWTGAETQYF.

The CDR3 bases are TGTGCCAGCAGCCGGGAGAGCAGGGGTAGGGTTGGGGCCAACGTCCTGACTTTC. Residues: CASSRESRGRVGANVLTF. This chain links TRBV9 with TRBJ2-6, with D tentatively TRBD1 or TRBD2 (6 bases each). V gave up 4 bases and J gave up 3 bases, with 20 bases separating them. The CDR3 has 18 residues. CDR1 and CDR2 (germline): SGDLS, YYNGEE.

The table lists this clonotype with a few counts. The V and J genes are TRBV20-1 and TRBJ2-1; 8 bases are a match to TRBD2. The J segment lost 10 bases and the V segment lost 5 bases, leaving 16 bases of the junction unmatched. Germline V lookup: CDR1 DFQATT, CDR2 SNEGSKA (reference sequence). The CDR3 consists of 15 residues. The CDR3 is CSAEAGTSRSTEQFF. As DNA, the CDR3 is TGCAGTGCTGAGGCCGGGACTAGTCGTTCTACCGAGCAGTTCTTC.

This clonotype was picked up a small number of times. The genes are TRBV7-2 and TRBJ2-2, with a weak D call TRBD1 (6 bases). This CDR3 contains 15 residues. V dropped 5 bases and J dropped 4 bases, with 14 bases sitting between them. The germline V gene has CDR1 SGHTA and CDR2 FQGNSA. CDR3 coding DNA: TGTGCCAGCAGCGCGAGAGGGGGAATCACCGGGGAGCTGTTTTTT. It specifies CASSARGGITGELFF.

This clonotype was recorded a few times. The rearrangement joins TRBV7-9 to TRBJ2-3, with D maybe TRBD1 (5 bases). The V and J ends lost 5 bases and 5 bases respectively, with 8 bases between them. Germline values: CDR1 SEHNR, CDR2 FQNEAQ (reference sequence). The CDR3 has 12 amino acids. The CDR3 region has the DNA TGTGCCAGCAGCCCAGGACAAGATACGCAGTATTTT. As protein: CASSPGQDTQYF. Full variable domain (missing parts from reference TRBV7-9 and TRBJ2-3): DTGVSQNPRHKITKRGQNVTFRCDPISEHNRLYWYRQTLGQGPEFLTYFQNEAQLEKSRLLSDRFSAERPKGSFSTLEIQRTEQGDSAMYLCASSPGQDTQYFGPGTRLTVL.

This clonotype was detected many times. The chain uses TRBV4-1 and TRBJ2-1; 8 nucleotides agree with TRBD1. Germline values: CDR1 MGHRA, CDR2 YSYEKL. After removal of 4 bases from V and 7 bases from J, the junction contained 9 bases not matched to a gene. This CDR3 comprises 15 residues. Here the CDR3 DNA reads TGCGCCAGCAGCCGCGACAGGGGACCCCTTAATGAGCAGTTCTTC. Translating it yields CASSRDRGPLNEQFF.

This clonotype was observed many times. V and J are TRBV5-1 and TRBJ2-1; a possible D gene is TRBD1 (6 bases). Trimming stripped 2 bases from V and 2 bases from J, with 11 bases between. Germline V CDR1 and CDR2: SGHRS, YFSETQ. CDR3 size: 15 residues. CDR3 sequence: CASSLEGHTYNEQFF. CDR3 DNA sequence: TGCGCCAGCAGCTTAGAGGGACATACCTACAATGAGCAGTTCTTC.

This clonotype was seen a handful of times. This rearrangement joins TRBV7-6 to TRBJ2-7; 7 nucleotides match TRBD1. The V gene end was trimmed by 0 bases and the J gene end by 2 bases; junction bases not matched to a gene: 4. The CDR3 extends over 15 amino acids. The germline V gene encodes CDR1 SGHVS and CDR2 FNYEAQ. Written as DNA, the CDR3 is TGTGCCAGCAGCTTAGCGCATCAGGGGGCCTACGAGCAGTACTTC. This encodes CASSLAHQGAYEQYF.

There are many counts of this clonotype. The chain carries TRBV3-1 and TRBJ2-5, with 9 bases identical to TRBD2. After removal of 1 base from V and 4 bases from J, the junction contained 7 bases not matched to a gene. CDR3 length: 16 residues. Germline V gives CDR1 LGHDT, CDR2 YNNKEL (reference sequence). The chain's CDR3 is CASSQAAGGGGETQYF. DNA for the CDR3: TGTGCCAGCAGCCAAGCAGCGGGGGGCGGAGGAGAGACCCAGTACTTC.

This clonotype was picked up many times. This chain links TRBV20-1 with TRBJ2-2; weak D call: TRBD2 (5 bases). The CDR3 sequence is 11 residues long. CDR1 is DFQATT, CDR2 SNEGSKA, per germline (reference sequence). Trimming cost V 6 bases and J 6 bases, with 8 bases left between them. The CDR3 here is CSAGNSGELFF. The CDR3 nucleotides are TGCAGTGCCGGGAATTCCGGGGAGCTGTTTTTT.

This clonotype came up many times. V is TRBV11-2 and J is TRBJ1-2; the match to TRBD1 covers 10 bases. The CDR3 loop spans 15 amino acids. Germline CDR1 is SGHAT and CDR2 is FQNNGV. Trimming cost V 1 base and J 5 bases; bases outside gene matches: 4. The CDR3 loop is CASSLGPGQGYGYTF. The CDR3 coding sequence is TGTGCCAGCAGCTTAGGGCCGGGACAGGGGTATGGCTACACCTTC.

CDR3 coding DNA: TGTGCCAGCAGTCCTACAGGGAAGGGGAATCAGCCCCAGCATTTT. The encoded protein is CASSPTGKGNQPQHF. The rearrangement joins TRBV28 to TRBJ1-5, with a tentative D call TRBD1 (6 bases). In germline, CDR1 is MDHEN, CDR2 SYDVKM. CDR3 length: 15 amino acids. Deletions cut 5 bases from V and 4 bases from J, with 15 bases between.

The chain recombines TRBV20-1 with TRBJ1-5, with D unclear. Trimming took 0 bases from V and 3 from J, leaving 9 bases between them. The CDR3 extends over 14 amino acids. Per the germline V gene, CDR1 is DFQATT and CDR2 is SNEGSKA (reference sequence). The CDR3 spells CSARDWGINQPQHF. The CDR3 nucleotides are TGCAGTGCTAGAGATTGGGGTATCAATCAGCCCCAGCATTTT.

In its sample, this clonotype was seen a few times. The chain employs TRBV12-5 and TRBJ2-5, with 8 bases identical to TRBD1. This CDR3 comprises 14 residues. V was pared by 4 bases and J by 5 bases, with 6 bases of the junction left unmatched. Germline V lookup: CDR1 LGHNT, CDR2 FRNRAP. The CDR3 coding sequence is TGTGCTAGTGGTTCCACCGGGACAGGCGAGACCCAGTACTTC. This sequence encodes CASGSTGTGETQYF.

This sequence joins TRBV7-8 and TRBJ2-7; D unclear. CDR1 is SGHVS and CDR2 is FQNEAQ in the germline V gene. This CDR3 contains 14 residues. V lost 2 bases, J lost 1 base, and 9 bases lay in between. The chain's CDR3 is CASSLLVVSYEQYF. For the CDR3, the DNA is TGTGCCAGCAGCTTATTGGTGGTTTCCTACGAGCAGTACTTC.

This clonotype showed up just a few times. This chain connects TRBV28 to TRBJ1-2; the match to TRBD1 covers 9 bases. Losses at the gene ends were 1 base for V and 6 bases for J; bases not matched to a gene: 9. This CDR3 region has 16 residues. Germline-derived CDR1 and CDR2 are MDHEN and SYDVKM. The CDR3 coding sequence is TGTGCCAGCAGTTTATCAACCGGGACAGGGCCCGATGGCTACACCTTC. It codes for CASSLSTGTGPDGYTF.

This clonotype was seen a handful of times. CDR3 protein: CASSEGVGGTSRNEQYF. In nucleotides, the CDR3 is TGTGCCAGCAGTGAAGGGGTAGGTGGGACTAGTCGAAACGAGCAGTACTTC. This chain links TRBV2 with TRBJ2-7, with TRBD2 matching 8 bases. Germline CDR1 and CDR2: SNHLY and FYNNEI. The CDR3 consists of 17 residues. V lost 1 base to trimming and J lost 5 bases; unmatched junction nucleotides: 13.

In this sample, this clonotype turned up once. The V call is TRBV6-2 or TRBV6-3, the J call TRBJ1-1; TRBD1 matches at 8 bases. With 6 bases clipped from V and 1 base from J, the junction kept 4 bases outside the gene matches. Germline values: CDR1 MNHEY, CDR2 SVGEGT. The CDR3 covers 14 residues. CDR3 sequence reads: CASRVTGANTEAFF. CDR3 nucleotides: TGTGCCAGCAGAGTGACAGGGGCGAACACTGAAGCTTTCTTT.